These 19 T cell receptor beta chains share one sample of origin, sequenced in a study of T cells after yellow fever vaccination. MiXCR was run by TCRdb on the 5' RACE reads, yielding one entry per CDR3 protein. The sample lists approximately 260,000 distinct CDR3 sequences; around 5.2% were seen once. The sample here was CD4+ T cells sorted from PBMCs, taken on the day of the yellow fever booster vaccination. These receptors were collected from a man younger than 35 who received the YFV17D yellow fever vaccine.

The CDR3 region is CASSQVHTGGRYGYTF. The CDR3 nucleotides read TGCGCCAGCAGCCAAGTCCATACAGGGGGACGATATGGCTACACCTTC. The V call is TRBV4-3, the J call TRBJ1-2; 8 nucleotides match TRBD1. The CDR3 has 16 amino acids. From germline, CDR1 is LGHNA and CDR2 YSLEER. V lost 1 base and J lost 5; bases outside the gene matches: 9.

This clonotype has only a few counts. This chain uses TRBV7-2 with TRBJ1-1; D ambiguous. The CDR3 sequence is 13 residues long. CDR1 and CDR2 (germline): SGHTA, FQGNSA. V was cut by 3 bases and J by 0 bases, with 5 bases left in between. CDR3 protein: CASSFHMNTEAFF. The CDR3 DNA follows: TGTGCCAGCAGCTTCCACATGAACACTGAAGCTTTCTTT.

This chain links TRBV2 with TRBJ2-2, with TRBD1 identical over 7 bases. The CDR3 loop spans 14 amino acids. With 8 bases clipped from V and 5 bases from J, the junction kept 8 bases outside the gene matches. The germline CDR1 and CDR2 sequences are SNHLY and FYNNEI. CDR3 sequence (DNA): TGTGCCAGCGACAGGGAAACCCTAACCGGGGAGCTGTTTTTT. This translates into CASDRETLTGELFF.

This rearrangement joins TRBV7-9 to TRBJ1-5; D ambiguous. CDR1 is SEHNR, CDR2 FQNEAQ, per germline (reference sequence). Trimming shortened V by 5 bases and J by 7 bases, and 12 bases separated the two germline ends. The CDR3 is 13 amino acids. CDR3 sequence reads: CASSRGQYQPQHF. The CDR3 nucleotides read TGTGCCAGCAGCCGTGGCCAGTACCAGCCCCAGCATTTT.

The rearrangement joins TRBV20-1 to TRBJ1-2; D gene uncertain. Germline-derived CDR1 and CDR2 are DFQATT and SNEGSKA (reference sequence). The ends were cut back, 0 bases at V and 5 bases at J, with 19 bases in the middle. There are 16 residues in the CDR3. CDR3 amino acids: CSARDPAYGFVYGYTF. In nucleotides, the CDR3 is TGCAGTGCTAGAGATCCCGCGTACGGTTTTGTTTATGGCTACACCTTC.

This clonotype showed up just a few times. The CDR3 DNA is TGTGCCAGCACCCCCGGGACATTTGCAACTAATGAAAAACTGTTTTTT. It yields the protein CASTPGTFATNEKLFF. This chain joins TRBV7-9 and TRBJ1-4, with D perhaps matching TRBD1 (6 bases). Germline lookup yields CDR1 SEHNR and CDR2 FQNEAQ (reference sequence). V lost 7 bases to trimming and J lost 0 bases, with 15 bases between them. This CDR3 has 16 amino acids.

This clonotype was observed a handful of times. The gene calls are TRBV7-2 and TRBJ2-1; 12 positions agree with TRBD2. CDR1 is SGHTA, CDR2 FQGNSA, per germline. The CDR3 is made up of 14 amino acids. V dropped 2 bases and J dropped 10; count of bases not matched to a gene: 3. The CDR3 protein is CASSLQTSGGEQFF. DNA for the CDR3: TGTGCCAGCAGCTTACAAACTAGCGGGGGGGAGCAGTTCTTC. Full variable domain (outside the CDR3, taken from reference TRBV7-2 and TRBJ2-1): GAGVSQSPSNKVTEKGKDVELRCDPISGHTALYWYRQSLGQGLEFLIYFQGNSAPDKSGLPSDRFSAERTGGSVSTLTIQRTQQEDSAVYLCASSLQTSGGEQFFGPGTRLTVL.

V gene TRBV14 combines with J gene TRBJ2-2, with 8 nucleotides matching TRBD2. V lost 4 bases to trimming and J lost 6 bases; unmatched junction nucleotides: 10. The CDR3 runs 16 residues. CDR1 SGHDN and CDR2 FVKESK come from the germline V gene. In DNA, the CDR3 is TGTGCCAGCAGCCCTCTTTCGGGGGGGTTCGCCGGGGAGCTGTTTTTT. Translation: CASSPLSGGFAGELFF.

This clonotype appeared many times. The chain links TRBV15 to TRBJ2-2; unclear D gene. Trimming stripped 1 base from V and 1 base from J, with 4 bases between. Germline values: CDR1 LNHNV, CDR2 YYDKDF (reference sequence). This CDR3 has 14 residues. CDR3 sequence (DNA): TGTGCCACCAGCAGAGTTGGGAACACCGGGGAGCTGTTTTTT. Its protein product is CATSRVGNTGELFF.

The rearrangement uses TRBV24-1 and TRBJ2-2, with no clear D. This CDR3 region has 14 residues. Germline-derived CDR1 and CDR2 are KGHDR and SFDVKD. The V and J ends lost 6 bases and 1 base respectively, with 8 bases between them. CDR3 sequence: CATSKTGNTGELFF. In DNA form, the CDR3 reads TGTGCCACCAGTAAGACGGGGAACACCGGGGAGCTGTTTTTT.

The table lists this clonotype with a few counts. The V gene is TRBV20-1, the J gene TRBJ2-3; D possibly corresponds to TRBD1 (8 bases). V was pared by 0 bases and J by 6 bases, with 22 bases between. Germline V gives CDR1 DFQATT, CDR2 SNEGSKA (reference sequence). This CDR3 is 17 amino acids long. The chain's CDR3 is CSARDGGAGGAEDTQYF. CDR3 coding DNA: TGCAGTGCTAGAGATGGGGGGGCAGGGGGCGCAGAGGATACGCAGTATTTT.

The rearrangement links TRBV20-1 to TRBJ2-3, with 8 positions matching TRBD2. The V gene's germline CDR1 is DFQATT and CDR2 SNEGSKA (reference sequence). The CDR3 covers 15 residues. The V segment lost 4 bases and the J segment 0 bases; nucleotides outside the gene matches: 6. CDR3 protein: CSAIGGAASTDTQYF. The DNA of the CDR3 is TGCAGTGCTATCGGGGGGGCCGCTAGCACAGATACGCAGTATTTT.

This clonotype was seen only a few times. The chain links TRBV11-2 to TRBJ2-3; 11 bases fit TRBD2. Germline CDR1 is SGHAT and CDR2 is FQNNGV. This CDR3 has 18 residues. V was clipped by 2 bases and J by 3 bases; unmatched bases: 10. This chain's CDR3 is CASSLRASGGNPTDTQYF. The CDR3 DNA follows: TGTGCCAGCAGCTTAAGGGCTAGCGGGGGGAACCCTACAGATACGCAGTATTTT. Together with reference TRBV11-2 and TRBJ2-3, the CDR3 gives the full variable domain: EAGVAQSPRYKIIEKRQSVAFWCNPISGHATLYWYQQILGQGPKLLIQFQNNGVVDDSQLPKDRFSAERLKGVDSTLKIQPAKLEDSAVYLCASSLRASGGNPTDTQYFGPGTRLTVL.

Many counts were recorded for this clonotype. The chain uses TRBV7-2 and TRBJ2-2, with D uncertain. Germline V gives CDR1 SGHTA, CDR2 FQGNSA. CDR3 length: 17 amino acids. Trimming shortened V by 4 bases and J by 0 bases, and 15 bases separated the two germline ends. The CDR3 sequence is CASSSFRTDANTGELFF. CDR3 DNA sequence: TGTGCCAGCAGCTCTTTCAGGACGGACGCGAACACCGGGGAGCTGTTTTTT.

V is TRBV29-1 and J is TRBJ2-7; TRBD2 aligns across 10 bases. Germline V lookup: CDR1 SQVTM, CDR2 ANQGSEA. The trim removed 3 bases at V and 4 bases at J, leaving 6 bases unmatched. The CDR3 is made up of 14 amino acids. For the CDR3, the DNA is TGCAGCGTTGAGGCTAGCGGGGGTCTGTACGAGCAGTACTTC. Residues: CSVEASGGLYEQYF.

The chain carries TRBV27 and TRBJ1-6; no reliable D call. The V end lost 6 bases, the J end lost 8 bases, and 8 bases lay between the germline ends. CDR1 MNHEY and CDR2 SMNVEV come from the germline V gene (reference sequence). The CDR3 is made up of 12 amino acids. CDR3 residues: CASRFNDSPLHF. In DNA form, the CDR3 reads TGTGCCAGCAGGTTTAATGATTCACCCCTCCACTTT.

This clonotype was seen a handful of times. The chain carries TRBV2 and TRBJ1-6, with D unresolved. The germline V gene has CDR1 SNHLY and CDR2 FYNNEI. V was trimmed by 2 bases and J by 9 bases, leaving 5 bases between them. CDR3 length: 12 amino acids. The CDR3 sequence is CASSEQSSPLHF. The CDR3 nucleotides are TGTGCCAGCAGTGAACAGAGTTCACCCCTCCACTTT.

This clonotype has just a few counts. The CDR3 nucleotides read TGCAGTGCTAGAGAAGCGGGGGGCCATGATGAGCAGTTCTTC. Amino acids: CSAREAGGHDEQFF. The chain uses TRBV20-1 and TRBJ2-1; 9 bases agree with TRBD2. The CDR3 consists of 14 residues. Germline values: CDR1 DFQATT, CDR2 SNEGSKA (reference sequence). The V gene end was trimmed by 0 bases and the J gene end by 8 bases; junction bases not matched to a gene: 5.

This clonotype appeared a few times. The rearrangement joins TRBV7-6 to TRBJ1-2; D remains ambiguous. V lost 7 bases and J 8 bases, leaving 17 bases between the germline ends. Germline CDR1 is SGHVS and CDR2 is FNYEAQ. The CDR3 loop spans 13 amino acids. The CDR3 spells CASTHPARYGYTF. In DNA, the CDR3 is TGTGCCAGCACCCACCCAGCGAGATACGGCTACACCTTC.